The clone carrying this TCR beta chain was seen a few times. The antigen is unknown. This sample is part of a study of response to subunit inactivated influenza vaccine. General study findings and limits: The authors proposed limited new T cell recruitment per seasonal influenza vaccination.

TCRdb re-called the RT-PCR reads with MiXCR, one entry per CDR3 protein. The sample holds just over 300,000 distinct CDR3 sequences; about 20% are singletons and the top ten take 10%. There are 15 residues in the CDR3. Germline V CDR1 and CDR2: MNHNS, SASEGT. The V and J ends lost 5 bases and 6 bases respectively, with 17 bases between them. The V gene is TRBV6-1, the J gene TRBJ1-5; the D is unclear. The sample here was PBMCs from blood, taken around 22 months after vaccination. This TCR came from a man between 50 and 69 years old who received an inactivated influenza vaccine. CDR3 in amino acids: CASSPYSGAGQPQHF. In DNA, the CDR3 is TGTGCCAGCAGTCCCTACTCCGGAGCTGGTCAGCCCCAGCATTTT.